This T cell receptor beta chain emerged from a study of graft-versus-host responses after intestinal transplantation. On the study more broadly: Transplant types were multivisceral, liver-intestinal, or isolated intestinal. Recipients across the board were started on anti-thymocyte globulin induction, then kept on tacrolimus and steroids for two to three years.

Overall study findings and caveats: Detected in recipient marrow were GvH clones, some of which were first observed in ileum or blood.

For this clone: What it binds is unknown.

Data came from immunoSEQ multiplex PCR; TCRdb stores just in-frame clones and leaves some out. The repertoire holds approximately 75,000 clones, with approximately 96% as singletons. Trimming stripped 1 base from V and 9 bases from J, with 4 bases between. The germline gives CDR1 LGHNA, CDR2 YNFKEQ. The CDR3 consists of 11 residues. The receptor's source is a human donor who received an intestinal transplant. The sequencing here drew on unstimulated CD8+ T cells sorted from spleen or lymph node cells, taken before intestinal transplant. The V call is TRBV4-2, the J call TRBJ2-4; D gene ambiguous. The chain's CDR3 is CASSQGTIQYF. The CDR3 nucleotides read TGTGCCAGCAGCCAAGGGACCATTCAGTACTTC.